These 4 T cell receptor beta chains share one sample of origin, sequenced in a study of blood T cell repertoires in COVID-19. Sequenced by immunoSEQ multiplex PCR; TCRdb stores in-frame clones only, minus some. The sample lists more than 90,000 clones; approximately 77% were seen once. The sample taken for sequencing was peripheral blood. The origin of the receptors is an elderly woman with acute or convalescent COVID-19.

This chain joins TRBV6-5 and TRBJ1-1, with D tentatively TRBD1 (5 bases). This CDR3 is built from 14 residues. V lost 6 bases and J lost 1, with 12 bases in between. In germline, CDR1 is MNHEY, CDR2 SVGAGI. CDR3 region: CASSRNQGNTEAFF. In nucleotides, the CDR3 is TGTGCCAGCAGCAGAAACCAGGGGAACACTGAAGCTTTCTTT.

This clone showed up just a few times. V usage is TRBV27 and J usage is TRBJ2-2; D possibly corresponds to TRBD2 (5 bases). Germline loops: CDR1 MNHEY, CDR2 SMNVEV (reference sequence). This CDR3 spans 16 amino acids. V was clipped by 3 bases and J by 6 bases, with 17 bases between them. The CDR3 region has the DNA TGTGCCAGCAGTTTTAGCGCCTCCGTCCCCTCCGGGGAGCTGTTTTTT. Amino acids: CASSFSASVPSGELFF.

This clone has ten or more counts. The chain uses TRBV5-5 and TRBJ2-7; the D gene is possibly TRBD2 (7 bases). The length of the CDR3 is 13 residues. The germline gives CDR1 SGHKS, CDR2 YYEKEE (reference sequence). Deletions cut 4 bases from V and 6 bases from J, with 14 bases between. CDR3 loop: CASSPRGGGEQYF. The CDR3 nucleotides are TGTGCCAGCAGCCCCCGGGGAGGGGGCGAGCAGTACTTC.

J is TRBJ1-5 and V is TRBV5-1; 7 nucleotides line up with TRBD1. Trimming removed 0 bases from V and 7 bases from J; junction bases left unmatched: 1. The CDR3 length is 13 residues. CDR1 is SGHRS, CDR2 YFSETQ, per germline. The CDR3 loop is CASSLETGQPQHF. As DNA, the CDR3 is TGCGCCAGCAGCTTGGAGACAGGGCAGCCCCAGCATTTT. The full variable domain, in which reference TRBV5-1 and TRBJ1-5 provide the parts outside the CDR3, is KAGVTQTPRYLIKTRGQQVTLSCSPISGHRSVSWYQQTPGQGLQFLFEYFSETQRNKGNFPGRFSGRQFSNSRSEMNVSTLELGDSALYLCASSLETGQPQHFGDGTRLSIL.